Sequencing of this TCR beta chain was carried out in a study of shared clonotypes between healthy human individuals. Whole-study context: CD4 naive cells filled three plates per donor, CD4 memory three, CD8 naive two and CD8 memory one.

CDR1 and CDR2 (germline): SNHLY, FYNNEI. V shed 4 bases, J shed 7 bases, and the junction held 8 bases outside the gene matches. This CDR3 has 14 residues. Sequencing used immunoSEQ multiplex PCR; TCRdb keeps in-frame clones, though not all of them. The table has about 360,000 clones, around 70% seen once. This clonotype was obtained from a man aged 25 to 40 in good health. V and J are TRBV2 and TRBJ1-2; 8 bases match TRBD1. The source material was memory CD4+ T cells sorted from blood. The subset is: CD45RA-negative fraction. Here the CDR3 reads CASSGTGGRSGYTF. The CDR3 DNA is TGTGCCAGCAGTGGTACAGGGGGACGTAGTGGCTACACCTTC.